The present T cell receptor beta chain was sequenced within a study of blood T cells in healthy people across ages. The CDR3 has 13 amino acids. Germline V gene sequence: CDR1 SEHNR, CDR2 FQNEAQ (reference sequence). The ends lost 5 bases at V and 6 bases at J; junction bases unmatched: 5. Notes on this clonotype: What it binds is unknown.

Study-level results: Donors of long life had a larger count of naive CD4+ cells and greater diversity than aged donors. Older age coincided with a roughly linear decline in TCR beta diversity per million T cells.

A J-beta primer mix and a sample-barcoded 5' primer were used in a second PCR of roughly 6 to 12 cycles. TCRdb recomputed calls from the 5' RACE reads with MiXCR, one row per CDR3 protein. Of about 1.5 million distinct CDR3 sequences listed, approximately 43% were seen once; the top ten hold under 5%. The chain joins TRBV7-9 to TRBJ1-2; 8 nucleotides align to TRBD1. This clonotype was sampled from a woman younger than 30 in good health. The sample was blood. The CDR3 DNA reads TGTGCCAGCAGCATCGGACAGGGAGATGGCTACACCTTC. It translates to CASSIGQGDGYTF.